This T cell receptor (beta chain) comes out of a study of CD8+ T cells in alopecia areata. Looking at the study overall: Oral tofacitinib, 5 to 10 mg twice daily, was given in an open-label trial. Scoring treated patients' severity relied on the percentage of scalp area affected.

Treatment denoted: oral pan-JAK inhibitor, 5-10 mg twice daily. Researchers picked out CD4+ and CD8+ T cells from PBMCs by sorting. This clone was counted between two and nine times. The germline gives CDR1 SQVTM, CDR2 ANQGSEA. The V segment lost 7 bases and the J segment 9 bases; nucleotides outside the gene matches: 6. This CDR3 comprises 11 residues. As the sequencing template, cDNA was produced by extracting RNA and reverse transcribing it. The assay was immunoSEQ multiplex PCR, and TCRdb's table has in-frame clones only and misses some. Of about 60,000 clones in the sample, 46% were seen once. The sequence came from a human donor with alopecia areata. This chain connects TRBV29-1 to TRBJ2-1; 7 bases agree with TRBD1. The sequenced sample was CD8+ T cells sorted from blood, obtained at approximately week 36, from a patient treated with tofacitinib. The CDR3 spells CSGRQGPEQFF. The CDR3, as DNA: TGCAGCGGAAGACAGGGACCTGAGCAGTTCTTC.